Here is one T cell receptor (beta chain) with its context. Germline V CDR1 and CDR2: KGHSH, LQKENI. The CDR3 is 15 amino acids. V trimming: 3 bases; J trimming: 3 bases; junction bases outside the gene matches: 3. Only cases whose brain tissue showed the highest T cell transcript signatures were sequenced. This sample was taken from a study of brain T cells in children with intractable seizures. This table comes from immunoSEQ multiplex PCR, and its TCRdb copy is limited to in-frame clones, with some not included. This sample carries about 76,000 clones, about 93% of them seen once, and the ten largest clones take roughly 1.4%.

The TCR comes from a boy in the first two years of life with tuberous sclerosis and intractable seizures. Sequenced material: peripheral blood, taken at surgery. This chain uses TRBV18 with TRBJ2-7, with 12 bases that match TRBD2. Here the CDR3 reads CASSPGTSGLYEQYF. The CDR3 DNA is TGTGCCAGCTCACCGGGGACTAGCGGGCTCTACGAGCAGTACTTC.